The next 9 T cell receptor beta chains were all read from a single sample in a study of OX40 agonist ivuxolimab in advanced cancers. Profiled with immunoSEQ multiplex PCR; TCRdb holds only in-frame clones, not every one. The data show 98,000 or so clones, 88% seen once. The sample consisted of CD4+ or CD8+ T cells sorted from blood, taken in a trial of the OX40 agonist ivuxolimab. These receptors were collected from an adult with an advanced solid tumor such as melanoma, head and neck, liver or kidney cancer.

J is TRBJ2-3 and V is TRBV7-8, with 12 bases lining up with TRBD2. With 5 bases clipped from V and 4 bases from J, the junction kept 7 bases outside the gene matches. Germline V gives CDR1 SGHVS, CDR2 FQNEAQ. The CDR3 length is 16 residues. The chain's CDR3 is CASSPWTSGTSDTQYF. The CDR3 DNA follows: TGTGCCAGCAGCCCCTGGACTAGCGGGACTTCAGATACGCAGTATTTT.

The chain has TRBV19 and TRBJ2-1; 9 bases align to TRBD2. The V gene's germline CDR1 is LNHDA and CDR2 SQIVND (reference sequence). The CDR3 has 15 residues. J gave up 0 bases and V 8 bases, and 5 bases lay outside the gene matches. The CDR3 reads CASSQLAGSYNEQFF. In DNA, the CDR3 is TGTGCCAGTTCCCAACTAGCGGGCTCCTACAATGAGCAGTTCTTC.

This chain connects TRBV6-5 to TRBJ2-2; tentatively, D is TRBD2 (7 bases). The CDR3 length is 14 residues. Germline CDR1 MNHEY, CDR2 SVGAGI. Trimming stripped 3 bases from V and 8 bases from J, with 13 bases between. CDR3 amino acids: CASSYGGAEGELFF. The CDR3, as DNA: TGTGCCAGCAGTTATGGGGGGGCAGAGGGGGAGCTGTTTTTT.

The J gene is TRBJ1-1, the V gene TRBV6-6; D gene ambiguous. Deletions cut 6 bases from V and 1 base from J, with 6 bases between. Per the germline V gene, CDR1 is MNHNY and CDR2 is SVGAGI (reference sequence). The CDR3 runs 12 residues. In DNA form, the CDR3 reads TGTGCCAGCAGGGGCGGGAACACTGAAGCTTTCTTT. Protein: CASRGGNTEAFF.

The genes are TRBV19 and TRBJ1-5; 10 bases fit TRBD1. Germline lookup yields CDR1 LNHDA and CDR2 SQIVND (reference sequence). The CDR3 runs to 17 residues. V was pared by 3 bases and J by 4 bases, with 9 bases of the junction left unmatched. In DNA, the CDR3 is TGTGCCAGTAGTATGGGAGGGACAGGGGTTGCAAATCAGCCCCAGCATTTT. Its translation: CASSMGGTGVANQPQHF.

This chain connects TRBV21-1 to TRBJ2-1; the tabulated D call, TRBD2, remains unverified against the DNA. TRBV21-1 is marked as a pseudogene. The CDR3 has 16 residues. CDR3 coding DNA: TGTGCCAGCAGCAAAGTCCCCGCGGATCCCTACAATGAGCAGTTCTTC. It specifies CASSKVPADPYNEQFF.

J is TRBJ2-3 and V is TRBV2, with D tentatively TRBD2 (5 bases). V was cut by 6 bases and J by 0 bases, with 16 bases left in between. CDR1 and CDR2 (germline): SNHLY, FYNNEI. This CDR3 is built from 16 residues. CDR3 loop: CASRALARSSTDTQYF. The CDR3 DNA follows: TGTGCCAGCAGGGCGTTAGCGCGGTCTAGCACAGATACGCAGTATTTT.

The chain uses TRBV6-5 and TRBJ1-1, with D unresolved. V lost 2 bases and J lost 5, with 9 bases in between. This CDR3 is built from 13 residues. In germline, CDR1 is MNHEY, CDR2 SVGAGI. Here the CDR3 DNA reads TGTGCCAGCAGTTACAGATCGGGAACTGAAGCTTTCTTT. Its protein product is CASSYRSGTEAFF.

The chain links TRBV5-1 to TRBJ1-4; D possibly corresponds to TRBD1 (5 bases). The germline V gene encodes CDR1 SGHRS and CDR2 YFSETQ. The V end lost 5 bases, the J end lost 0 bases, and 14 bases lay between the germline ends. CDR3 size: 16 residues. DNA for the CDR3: TGCGCCAGCAGTCCACTGGGGGGAACAACTAATGAAAAACTGTTTTTT. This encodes CASSPLGGTTNEKLFF. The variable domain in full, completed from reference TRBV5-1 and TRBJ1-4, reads KAGVTQTPRYLIKTRGQQVTLSCSPISGHRSVSWYQQTPGQGLQFLFEYFSETQRNKGNFPGRFSGRQFSNSRSEMNVSTLELGDSALYLCASSPLGGTTNEKLFFGSGTQLSVL.